Below, 8 T cell receptor beta chains from the same sample are listed, as sequenced in a study of T cell repertoires in cytomegalovirus infection. Their antigens are not known. TCRdb analysed the reads with MiXCR anew, one entry per CDR3 protein. The sample consists of just over 450,000 distinct CDR3 sequences, about 42% of them appearing once. This material consisted of cultured PBMCs, taken from culture after CMV antigen stimulation. Receptors were obtained from a human donor in good health (CMV status not recorded). Some clones in this sample may be carry-over from other donors' samples.

V and J are TRBV20-1 and TRBJ2-1; TRBD1 matches 8 bases. This CDR3 has 17 amino acids. Trimming cost V 6 bases and J 2 bases; bases outside gene matches: 15. From germline, CDR1 is DFQATT and CDR2 SNEGSKA (reference sequence). The CDR3 bases are TGCAGTGCAACCGGCGACAGGGGCCCTCCGACCTACAATGAGCAGTTCTTC. It codes for CSATGDRGPPTYNEQFF.

The V call is TRBV6-1, the J call TRBJ1-5, with D maybe TRBD1 (5 bases). Looked up from germline, CDR1 is MNHNS and CDR2 is SASEGT. This CDR3 has 13 residues. V lost 0 bases, J lost 6 bases, and 6 bases lay in between. The CDR3 spells CASSEAGGQPQHF. The CDR3 DNA is TGTGCCAGCAGTGAAGCGGGGGGTCAGCCCCAGCATTTT.

The rearrangement joins TRBV20-1 to TRBJ2-5; D is possibly TRBD1 (6 bases). Germline V lookup: CDR1 DFQATT, CDR2 SNEGSKA (reference sequence). The CDR3 totals 13 residues. Trimming cost V 1 base and J 5 bases, with 11 bases left between them. The CDR3 coding sequence is TGCAGTGCTAGAGTCACAGGGACGGAGACCCAGTACTTC. This sequence encodes CSARVTGTETQYF.

The rearrangement links TRBV20-1 to TRBJ2-1, with D maybe TRBD2 (5 bases). Trimming cost V 1 base and J 0 bases, with 7 bases left between them. The CDR3 length is 14 residues. Germline V gene lookup returns CDR1 DFQATT and CDR2 SNEGSKA (reference sequence). The chain's CDR3 is CSARGGLSYNEQFF. CDR3 DNA: TGCAGTGCTAGAGGTGGACTCTCCTACAATGAGCAGTTCTTC.

The chain's CDR3 is CASSLDRGRIYGYTF. The CDR3 bases are TGTGCCAGCAGCTTGGACAGGGGACGGATCTATGGCTACACCTTC. The genes are TRBV7-9 and TRBJ1-2; 9 nucleotides match TRBD1. The CDR3 spans 15 residues. V was clipped by 3 bases and J by 4 bases; unmatched bases: 6. Germline V gives CDR1 SEHNR, CDR2 FQNEAQ (reference sequence).

The chain has TRBV19 and TRBJ2-5, with D unclear. The CDR3 loop spans 13 amino acids. V lost 0 bases, J lost 7 bases, and 9 bases lay in between. CDR1 is LNHDA and CDR2 is SQIVND in the germline V gene (reference sequence). As DNA, the CDR3 is TGTGCCAGTAGTATAGAGGATCTTGGGACCCAGTACTTC. This codes for CASSIEDLGTQYF.

This clonotype was found once. V usage is TRBV28 and J usage is TRBJ1-1; tentatively, D is TRBD1 (6 bases). V lost 3 bases and J 7 bases, leaving 9 bases between the germline ends. The CDR3 has 12 amino acids. CDR1 MDHEN and CDR2 SYDVKM come from the germline V gene. The CDR3 sequence is CASSFGGLEAFF. In nucleotides, the CDR3 is TGTGCCAGCAGTTTCGGGGGGCTTGAAGCTTTCTTT.

This chain joins TRBV7-2 and TRBJ2-5; D not certain. CDR3 length equals 14 residues. The germline V gene has CDR1 SGHTA and CDR2 FQGNSA. V was clipped by 7 bases and J by 1 base, with 13 bases between them. The CDR3 sequence: CASTLGSSQETQYF. The DNA for the CDR3 is TGTGCCAGCACCCTCGGGTCGTCCCAAGAGACCCAGTACTTC.